What follows are 13 T cell receptor beta chains derived from one specimen sequenced in a study of identical twins. Using its own MiXCR run on the 5' RACE reads, TCRdb lists one record per CDR3 protein. The sample has roughly 500,000 distinct CDR3 sequences, 22% seen once. This same sample was also taken into another study, of T cells expressing NK-cell markers.

The sequencing sample was made of CD4+ T cells sorted from blood. These receptors were taken from a woman younger than 35 in good health.

Many counts were recorded for this clonotype. This chain links TRBV7-6 with TRBJ2-1, with 8 bases lining up with TRBD2. This CDR3 contains 16 residues. Germline V gives CDR1 SGHVS, CDR2 FNYEAQ. V shed 0 bases and J 7 bases; nucleotides not matched to a gene: 8. The CDR3 DNA sequence: TGTGCCAGCAGCTTAGCGCCTGCTAGCGGGTGGAATGAGCAGTTCTTC. It specifies CASSLAPASGWNEQFF.

In this sample, this clonotype turned up a few times. The chain carries TRBV10-3 and TRBJ2-7; no clear D gene. Germline CDR1 ENHRY, CDR2 SYGVKD. The germline V and J ends were trimmed by 2 bases and 3 bases, with 5 bases remaining between them. The CDR3 sequence is 12 residues long. The CDR3: CAISEAVYEQYF. Written as DNA, the CDR3 is TGTGCCATCAGTGAGGCAGTCTACGAGCAGTACTTC.

The genes are TRBV4-1 and TRBJ2-7; TRBD2 matches 14 bases. Germline loops: CDR1 MGHRA, CDR2 YSYEKL. After removal of 4 bases from V and 3 bases from J, the junction contained 5 bases not matched to a gene. The CDR3 covers 16 residues. The CDR3 reads CASSRGLAGEVYEQYF. The CDR3 DNA reads TGCGCCAGCAGCCGGGGACTAGCGGGAGAGGTCTACGAGCAGTACTTC.

This clonotype has at least ten counts. V is TRBV5-1 and J is TRBJ1-2; D is ambiguous. This CDR3 spans 12 amino acids. Germline loops: CDR1 SGHRS, CDR2 YFSETQ. The V end lost 5 bases, the J end lost 2 bases, and 7 bases lay between the germline ends. As DNA, the CDR3 is TGCGCCAGCAGTTCAGACAACTATGGCTACACCTTC. It is translated as CASSSDNYGYTF.

This clonotype appeared a few times. The chain links TRBV10-2 to TRBJ1-5; tentative D call: TRBD1 (5 bases). The ends were cut back, 4 bases at V and 7 bases at J, with 11 bases in the middle. This CDR3 has 13 amino acids. CDR1 and CDR2 (germline): WSHSY, SAAADI. CDR3 sequence: CASSGGASQPQHF. In DNA, the CDR3 is TGCGCCAGCAGTGGAGGGGCCTCACAGCCCCAGCATTTT.

This chain connects TRBV20-1 to TRBJ2-3, with 11 nucleotides matching TRBD2. Germline lookup yields CDR1 DFQATT and CDR2 SNEGSKA (reference sequence). The junction had 6 bases not matched to a gene; V was cut back by 5 bases and J by 5 bases. The CDR3 has 14 residues. Here the CDR3 DNA reads TGCAGTGCTGTTAGCGGGGGGGATAAAGATACGCAGTATTTT. It is translated as CSAVSGGDKDTQYF.

The V gene is TRBV18, the J gene TRBJ2-3; no definite D call. CDR1 is KGHSH and CDR2 is LQKENI in the germline V gene. The CDR3 loop spans 13 amino acids. The V end lost 5 bases, the J end lost 7 bases, and 13 bases lay between the germline ends. CDR3 nucleotide sequence: TGTGCCAGCTCAGATGGCTTCTTAAATACGCAGTATTTT. Amino acid sequence: CASSDGFLNTQYF.

This clonotype was seen more than once but under ten times. This chain's CDR3 is CSVVHTNSYNEQFF. As DNA, the CDR3 is TGCAGCGTTGTACATACCAATTCCTACAATGAGCAGTTCTTC. The chain joins TRBV29-1 to TRBJ2-1; no reliable D call. CDR3 length: 14 amino acids. Germline CDR1 and CDR2: SQVTM and ANQGSEA. The V gene lost 4 bases and the J gene lost 1 base, with 11 bases spanning the gap.

This clonotype showed up just a few times. The genes are TRBV7-2 and TRBJ2-7; 8 bases line up with TRBD1. The germline CDR1 and CDR2 sequences are SGHTA and FQGNSA. The CDR3 contains 15 residues. V shed 5 bases and J 2 bases; nucleotides not matched to a gene: 8. DNA for the CDR3: TGTGCCAGCAGCATTACCCAGGGGGCCACCTACGAGCAGTACTTC. Its translation: CASSITQGATYEQYF.

The chain links TRBV10-3 to TRBJ1-1; the D gene is possibly TRBD1 (6 bases). CDR1 is ENHRY, CDR2 SYGVKD, per germline. The CDR3 spans 14 residues. V was trimmed by 7 bases and J by 0 bases, leaving 12 bases between them. This CDR3 reads CAINKQGVNTEAFF. The CDR3 nucleotides are TGTGCCATCAACAAACAGGGAGTGAACACTGAAGCTTTCTTT.

This clonotype appeared many times. The rearrangement uses TRBV5-1 and TRBJ2-7; 8 bases match TRBD1. The V gene's germline CDR1 is SGHRS and CDR2 YFSETQ. V lost 6 bases to trimming and J lost 8 bases; unmatched junction nucleotides: 10. This CDR3 is built from 13 residues. CDR3 loop: CASTDRGQKKQYF. The CDR3 nucleotides are TGCGCCAGCACCGACAGGGGTCAAAAGAAGCAGTACTTC.

The chain is built from TRBV2 and TRBJ2-7; maybe TRBD1 (6 bases). The CDR3 sequence is 14 residues long. The V end lost 8 bases, the J end lost 6 bases, and 20 bases lay between the germline ends. The germline V gene has CDR1 SNHLY and CDR2 FYNNEI. The CDR3 sequence: CASGYRESFAEQYF. CDR3 coding DNA: TGTGCCAGCGGCTACAGGGAAAGTTTCGCCGAGCAGTACTTC.

This clonotype was picked up many times. The chain couples TRBV20-1 to TRBJ2-1; possible D gene TRBD2, 5 bases. The CDR3 is 14 residues long. Trimming left V 0 bases short and J 9 bases short, with 15 bases between. Germline loops: CDR1 DFQATT, CDR2 SNEGSKA (reference sequence). The CDR3 reads CSARERGRIGEQFF. CDR3 bases: TGCAGTGCTAGAGAACGGGGTCGGATAGGTGAGCAGTTCTTC.